This T cell receptor (beta chain) was found in a study of technical replicates of blood from a few donors. The CDR3 runs 14 residues. The ends were cut back, 2 bases at V and 2 bases at J, with 9 bases in the middle. The germline gives CDR1 WNHNN, CDR2 SYGVQD (reference sequence). TCRdb's table, derived via immunoSEQ multiplex PCR, lists solely in-frame clones and lacks some. The profile shows under 85,000 clones, nearly 95% of them singletons. Sequencing used T cells isolated from PBMCs. The receptor's source is a human donor in good health. This sequence joins TRBV10-1 and TRBJ1-2; D is unclear. The CDR3 loop is CASSEGSGNYGYTF. The CDR3, as DNA: TGCGCCAGCAGTGAGGGCAGCGGCAACTATGGCTACACCTTC.